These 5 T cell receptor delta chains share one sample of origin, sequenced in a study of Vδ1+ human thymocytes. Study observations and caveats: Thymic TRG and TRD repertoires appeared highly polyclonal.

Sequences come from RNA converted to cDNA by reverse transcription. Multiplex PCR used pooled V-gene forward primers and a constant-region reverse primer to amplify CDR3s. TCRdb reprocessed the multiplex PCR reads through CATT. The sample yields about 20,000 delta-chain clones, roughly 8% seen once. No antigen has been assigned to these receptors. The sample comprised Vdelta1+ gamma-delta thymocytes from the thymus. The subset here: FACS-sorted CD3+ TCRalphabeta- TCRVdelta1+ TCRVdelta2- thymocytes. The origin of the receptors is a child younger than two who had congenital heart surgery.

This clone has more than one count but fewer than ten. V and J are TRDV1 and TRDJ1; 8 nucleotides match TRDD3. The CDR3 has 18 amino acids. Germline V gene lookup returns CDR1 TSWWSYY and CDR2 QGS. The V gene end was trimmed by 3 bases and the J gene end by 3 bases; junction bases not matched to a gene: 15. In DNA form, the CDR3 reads TGTGCTCTTGGGGAGAATCCGAATTGGGGGATTGGGTCCGATAAACTCATCTTT. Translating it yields CALGENPNWGIGSDKLIF.

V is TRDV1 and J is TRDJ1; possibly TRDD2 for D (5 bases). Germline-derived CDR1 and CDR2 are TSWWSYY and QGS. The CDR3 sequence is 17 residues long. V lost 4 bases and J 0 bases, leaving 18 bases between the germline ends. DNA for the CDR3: TGTGCTCTTGGGGCCCTTCGCTCCCGGCGGTACACCGATAAACTCATCTTT. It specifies CALGALRSRRYTDKLIF.

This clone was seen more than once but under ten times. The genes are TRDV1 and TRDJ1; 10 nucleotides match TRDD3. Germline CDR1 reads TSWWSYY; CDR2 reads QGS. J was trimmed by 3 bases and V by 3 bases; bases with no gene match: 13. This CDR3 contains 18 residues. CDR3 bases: TGTGCTCTTGGGGATACTGGGGGATTGACGTTTTGCGCCGATAAACTCATCTTT. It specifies CALGDTGGLTFCADKLIF.

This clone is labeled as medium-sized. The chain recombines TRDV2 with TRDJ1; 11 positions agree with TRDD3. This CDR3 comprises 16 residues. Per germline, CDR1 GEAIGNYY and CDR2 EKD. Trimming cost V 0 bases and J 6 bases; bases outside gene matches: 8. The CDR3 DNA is TGTGCCTGTGACACCGGGCTACTGGGGGATATTTATAAACTCATCTTT. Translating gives CACDTGLLGDIYKLIF.

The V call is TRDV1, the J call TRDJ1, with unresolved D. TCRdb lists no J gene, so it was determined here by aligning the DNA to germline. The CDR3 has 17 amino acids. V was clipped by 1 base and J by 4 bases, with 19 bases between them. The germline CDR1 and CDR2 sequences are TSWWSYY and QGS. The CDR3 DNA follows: TGTGCTCTTGGGGAACCTACGTTCTGGAAGAAAGGCGATAAACTCATCTTT. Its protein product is CALGEPTFWKKGDKLIF.